This T cell receptor beta chain stems from a study of CD8+CD57+ T cells in acquired aplastic anemia. Notes on the study in general: Shared by patients and controls, fewer than 30 CD8+ CDR3s were abundant in patients.

Individuals selected for sequencing had exhibited CD8+CD57+ cell expansion on flow cytometry. All participating patients were living with severe acquired aplastic anemia. It was genomic DNA that served as the template for profiling TCR beta VDJ and CDR3. From the reads, TCRdb called clonotypes with MiXCR, one entry per CDR3 protein. Of over 150,000 distinct CDR3 sequences in the sample, about two thirds are singletons; the top ten hold about 50%. A word on this clonotype: The antigen is unknown. At one end, the junction sequence differs from germline, possibly due to a read error.

CDR1 and CDR2 (germline): SGDLS, YYNGEE. The CDR3 is 16 residues long. This rearrangement joins TRBV9 to TRBJ2-3; D possibly uses TRBD1 or TRBD2 (6 bases each). The material sequenced was sorted CD4+, CD8+, or CD8+CD57+ T cells (not recorded which) from PBMCs. The source is a human donor with aplastic anemia. CDR3 DNA: TGTGCCAGAAGCGTAGGGGGAGGAGAAGGCAAAGATACGCAGTATTTT. Translated: CARSVGGGEGKDTQYF.